The sequence of this T cell receptor (beta chain) was determined in a study of control samples from healthy donors and cancer patients. The CDR3 consists of 14 residues. V was clipped by 2 bases and J by 7 bases; unmatched bases: 5. CDR1 and CDR2 from the germline V gene are SGDLS and YYNGEE. Only in-frame clones appear in the TCRdb table, and some are missing; sequencing was by immunoSEQ multiplex PCR. The sample includes 110,000 or so clones, about four fifths seen only once; the top ten take about 13%. The chain joins TRBV9 to TRBJ2-1; 8 bases line up with TRBD2. The receptor comes from a woman between 50 and 59 years old in good health. The sequencing input was blood. The CDR3 DNA reads TGTGCCAGCAGCGTTTCCGGGGGGGCGAATGAGCAGTTCTTC. This codes for CASSVSGGANEQFF.